This TCR beta chain originates from a study of shared clonotypes between healthy human individuals. Germline lookup yields CDR1 SGHAT and CDR2 FQNNGV. The germline V and J ends were trimmed by 5 bases and 6 bases, with 16 bases remaining between them. The CDR3 sequence is 15 residues long. In replicate PCRs of unsorted PBMC, about 0.3 ug DNA, 30,000 or so T cell genomes, was used. What was sequenced on ten immunoSEQ deep assay plates was unsorted PBMC DNA. Data came from immunoSEQ multiplex PCR; TCRdb stores just in-frame clones and leaves some out. The sample lists about 480,000 clones, 79% occurring once.

This receptor was identified in a woman aged 40 to 50 in good health. Some clones in this sample may be carry-over from other donors' samples. This chain joins TRBV11-2 and TRBJ2-2, with D possibly being TRBD1 (8 bases). The specimen was PBMCs. The CDR3 sequence is CASSTTGGVPGELFF. The CDR3 bases are TGTGCCAGCAGCACCACAGGGGGGGTGCCCGGGGAGCTGTTTTTT.